The sequence of this T cell receptor beta chain was determined in a study of blood T cell repertoires in COVID-19. Looking at the study overall: Nucleic acid was either cDNA or gDNA, and it came from T cells, B-cell-depleted T cells, or PBMCs.

Germline trimming cut 6 bases from V and 6 bases from J; bases unmatched to any gene: 6. Germline CDR1 is SNHLY and CDR2 is FYNNEI. The CDR3 is 13 residues long. Original processing methods: Nucleated cell number was recorded as an estimate derived from reference gene primer amplification. Profiling relied on immunoSEQ multiplex PCR, and the TCRdb table lists in-frame clones only, not all of them. The V and J calls and the clone size are those of that table, but D and trimming were determined from the DNA. Of 100,000 to 110,000 clones detected, approximately 89% appear once; the ten largest clones hold around 2.1%.

The chain couples TRBV2 to TRBJ2-3; 7 nucleotides line up with TRBD2. This TCR was recovered from a man aged 45-60 years with active COVID-19. The material sequenced was peripheral blood. CDR3 nucleotide sequence: TGTGCCAGCAGCCGACTAGCAGCTGATACGCAGTATTTT. The encoded protein is CASSRLAADTQYF.